This entry lists 26 T cell receptor beta chains sequenced from one sample in a study of CD8+CD57+ T cells in acquired aplastic anemia. Genomic DNA was employed as the template in profiling TCR beta VDJ and CDR3. TCRdb ran MiXCR on the reads and lists one entry per CDR3 protein. The sample yields about 220,000 distinct CDR3 sequences, approximately 35% seen once. Sequenced material: sorted CD4+, CD8+, or CD8+CD57+ T cells (not recorded which) from PBMCs. Receptors were obtained from a human donor in good health, serving as a control.

A word on this clonotype: A read error may be the cause here, since a much bigger clone is one base away. The chain has TRBV2 and TRBJ1-2; D is unresolved. The germline V and J ends were trimmed by 2 bases and 4 bases, with 14 bases remaining between them. The V gene's germline CDR1 is SNHLY and CDR2 FYNNEI. The CDR3 runs 15 residues. The CDR3 nucleotides read TGTGCCAGCAGTGAATACGGTGAAAGCAGCTATGGCTACACCTTC. This translates into CASSEYGESSYGYTF.

The rearrangement uses TRBV2 and TRBJ1-3; a possible D gene is TRBD1 (6 bases). The V and J ends lost 6 bases and 3 bases respectively, with 9 bases between them. CDR1 is SNHLY, CDR2 FYNNEI, per germline. CDR3 length: 13 amino acids. The CDR3 DNA sequence: TGTGCCAGCAGACAGGGACTTGGAAACACCATATATTTT. Translation gives CASRQGLGNTIYF. Full variable domain (rest looked up from reference TRBV2 and TRBJ1-3): EPEVTQTPSHQVTQMGQEVILRCVPISNHLYFYWYRQILGQKVEFLVSFYNNEISEKSEIFDDQFSVERPDGSNFTLKIRSTKLEDSAMYFCASRQGLGNTIYFGEGSWLTVV.

This clonotype has ten or more counts. The V gene is TRBV7-9, the J gene TRBJ1-2; possible D gene TRBD1, 6 bases. The CDR3 extends over 14 amino acids. The V end lost 5 bases, the J end lost 3 bases, and 13 bases lay between the germline ends. From germline, CDR1 is SEHNR and CDR2 FQNEAQ (reference sequence). DNA for the CDR3: TGTGCCAGCAGCCCAGACACAGGGTACTATGGCTACACCTTC. This codes for CASSPDTGYYGYTF.

Concerning this clonotype: The junction and the germline gene differ at one end; a read error may be behind it. V and J are TRBV2 and TRBJ2-5, with D maybe TRBD1 (6 bases). Germline values: CDR1 SNHLY, CDR2 FYNNEI. The CDR3 is made up of 14 amino acids. In DNA form, the CDR3 reads TGTGCTAGCAGTGTCCGGGACACCCAAGAGACCCAGTACTTC. This encodes CASSVRDTQETQYF.

This clonotype has at least ten counts. The chain employs TRBV29-1 and TRBJ1-4; TRBD1 aligns across 9 bases. V was pared by 0 bases and J by 8 bases, with 4 bases of the junction left unmatched. The CDR3 totals 14 residues. Looked up from germline, CDR1 is SQVTM and CDR2 is ANQGSEA. The CDR3 sequence: CSVEEQGAREKLFF. The DNA for the CDR3 is TGCAGCGTTGAAGAACAGGGGGCGCGAGAAAAACTGTTTTTT.

The table lists this clonotype with a few counts. The chain has TRBV7-2 and TRBJ2-5; perhaps TRBD1 as D (7 bases). The CDR3 is made up of 18 amino acids. The V and J ends lost 0 bases and 4 bases respectively, with 21 bases between them. Per the germline V gene, CDR1 is SGHTA and CDR2 is FQGNSA. The DNA of the CDR3 is TGTGCCAGCAGCTTAGCGAGGGAAATAAGGGGGCGGGGAGAGACCCAGTACTTC. Residues: CASSLAREIRGRGETQYF.

The J gene is TRBJ1-2, the V gene TRBV18; D is undetermined. The V end lost 2 bases, the J end lost 7 bases, and 14 bases lay between the germline ends. Looked up from germline, CDR1 is KGHSH and CDR2 is LQKENI. CDR3 size: 14 residues. The CDR3 DNA follows: TGTGCCAGCTCACCAATTGACGTCGCCCCTGGCTACACCTTC. Its protein product is CASSPIDVAPGYTF.

With respect to this clonotype: A much larger clone lies a single base off, so this may be a read error. The chain couples TRBV5-1 to TRBJ2-7, with 7 bases lining up with TRBD2. The CDR3 covers 15 residues. V lost 1 base, J lost 6 bases, and 10 bases stayed unmatched. Germline V lookup: CDR1 SGHRS, CDR2 YFSETQ. For the CDR3, the DNA is TGCGCCAGCAGCTTGAATCCGGGAGGTATTTCCGAGCAGTACTTC. This gives the protein CASSLNPGGISEQYF.

A word on this clonotype: A much larger clone lies one base from this, so it may be a read error. V and J are TRBV10-3 and TRBJ1-6; no firm D call. Trimming pared 7 bases from V and 9 bases from J, leaving 13 bases between. Germline V gene lookup returns CDR1 ENHRY and CDR2 SYGVKD. This CDR3 is 13 amino acids long. CDR3 sequence: CAIMKIPSSPLHF. The CDR3 coding sequence is TGTGCCATCATGAAAATACCGAGTTCACCCCTCCACTTT.

This clonotype has ten or more counts. The rearrangement joins TRBV2 to TRBJ2-3; 10 nucleotides match TRBD2. CDR1 is SNHLY, CDR2 FYNNEI, per germline. This CDR3 spans 16 amino acids. The V segment lost 2 bases and the J segment 0 bases; nucleotides outside the gene matches: 2. The CDR3 region has the DNA TGTGCCAGCAGTGAATCGACTAGCGGGAGCACAGATACGCAGTATTTT. This sequence encodes CASSESTSGSTDTQYF.

The sample holds one count of this clonotype. V and J are TRBV29-1 and TRBJ2-3; D possibly uses TRBD1 or TRBD2 (6 bases each). Looked up from germline, CDR1 is SQVTM and CDR2 is ANQGSEA. The CDR3 consists of 12 residues. Trimming pared 4 bases from V and 9 bases from J, leaving 14 bases between. CDR3: CSVGPGAGTQYF. The CDR3 bases are TGCAGCGTTGGTCCGGGGGCAGGGACGCAGTATTTT.

The table lists this clonotype with many counts. This chain joins TRBV19 and TRBJ2-5; 10 nucleotides match TRBD2. The CDR3 has 14 amino acids. The J segment lost 7 bases and the V segment lost 8 bases, leaving 10 bases of the junction unmatched. Germline lookup yields CDR1 LNHDA and CDR2 SQIVND (reference sequence). This CDR3 reads CASSLAGAIGTQYF. CDR3 DNA sequence: TGTGCCAGTTCCCTAGCGGGAGCGATTGGGACCCAGTACTTC. Looking up the rest from reference TRBV19 and TRBJ2-5 gives the full variable domain: DGGITQSPKYLFRKEGQNVTLSCEQNLNHDAMYWYRQDPGQGLRLIYYSQIVNDFQKGDIAEGYSVSREKKESFPLTVTSAQKNPTAFYLCASSLAGAIGTQYFGPGTRLLVL.

This clonotype came up a few times. The V and J genes are TRBV11-2 and TRBJ2-1, with D possibly TRBD2 on 6 matching bases. CDR3 length: 15 amino acids. The germline V gene has CDR1 SGHAT and CDR2 FQNNGV. With 5 bases removed from V and 0 bases from J, the gap between germline ends came to 11 bases. The DNA for the CDR3 is TGTGCCAGCAGCCCAGGACTACCCTCCTACAATGAGCAGTTCTTC. As protein: CASSPGLPSYNEQFF. The variable domain in full, completed from reference TRBV11-2 and TRBJ2-1, reads EAGVAQSPRYKIIEKRQSVAFWCNPISGHATLYWYQQILGQGPKLLIQFQNNGVVDDSQLPKDRFSAERLKGVDSTLKIQPAKLEDSAVYLCASSPGLPSYNEQFFGPGTRLTVL.

This clonotype was detected ten times or more. The V gene is TRBV6-1, the J gene TRBJ2-7, with D possibly called TRBD1 or TRBD2 (5 bases each). This CDR3 comprises 14 residues. The V end lost 6 bases, the J end lost 4 bases, and 16 bases lay between the germline ends. Germline V gene lookup returns CDR1 MNHNS and CDR2 SASEGT. CDR3 in amino acids: CASSISGIAYEQYF. The CDR3 DNA is TGTGCCAGCAGCATATCAGGGATAGCGTACGAGCAGTACTTC.

CDR3 bases: TGTGCCAGCAGCCGCTGGGGGGCTACTGAAGCTTTCTTT. It encodes CASSRWGATEAFF. The V gene is TRBV6-5, the J gene TRBJ1-1; tentatively, D is TRBD1 (6 bases). Per germline, CDR1 MNHEY and CDR2 SVGAGI. V shed 6 bases and J shed 5 bases, with 13 bases lying between them. The length of the CDR3 is 13 residues.

This chain joins TRBV27 and TRBJ1-6; a weak D match, TRBD1 (6 bases). Germline V CDR1 and CDR2: MNHEY, SMNVEV (reference sequence). The CDR3 is 15 amino acids. V was pared by 2 bases and J by 7 bases, with 12 bases between. CDR3 bases: TGTGCCAGCAGTTTAATAAGGGGGAACAATTCACCCCTCCACTTT. Amino acids: CASSLIRGNNSPLHF.

Ten or more counts support this clonotype. The genes are TRBV13 and TRBJ2-3; no firm D call. Germline assignment: CDR1 PRHDT and CDR2 FYEKMQ (reference sequence). This CDR3 contains 14 residues. V was pared by 0 bases and J by 5 bases, with 9 bases between. The CDR3: CASSLGLVLDTQYF. The CDR3 DNA is TGTGCCAGCAGCTTAGGCCTCGTTTTAGATACGCAGTATTTT.

This clonotype was counted many times. This chain joins TRBV2 and TRBJ2-1, with 8 bases identical to TRBD1. Losses at the gene ends were 4 bases for V and 4 bases for J; bases not matched to a gene: 6. Germline CDR1 is SNHLY and CDR2 is FYNNEI. The CDR3 consists of 15 residues. The DNA for the CDR3 is TGTGCCAGCAGTGTCGGACAGGGCTGGTACAATGAGCAGTTCTTC. It specifies CASSVGQGWYNEQFF.

A remark on this clonotype: A much larger clone lies one base from this, so it may be a read error. The chain is built from TRBV2 and TRBJ2-3; no definite D call. CDR1 is SNHLY, CDR2 FYNNEI, per germline. This CDR3 has 12 amino acids. V was pared by 5 bases and J by 0 bases, with 3 bases between. The DNA for the CDR3 is TGTGCCAGCAGTAAAAGCACAGATACGCAGTATTTT. Protein sequence: CASSKSTDTQYF.

In this sample, this clonotype turned up many times. The chain couples TRBV25-1 to TRBJ1-2, with a weak D call TRBD1 (5 bases). Germline CDR1 is MGHDK and CDR2 is SYGVNS. V was trimmed by 3 bases and J by 2 bases, leaving 13 bases between them. This CDR3 region has 15 residues. This CDR3 is CASSDPGRPNYGYTF. The CDR3 DNA follows: TGTGCCAGCAGTGACCCGGGACGGCCCAACTATGGCTACACCTTC.

This clonotype appeared a few times. The chain links TRBV11-2 to TRBJ1-3, with TRBD1 matching 8 bases. CDR1 SGHAT and CDR2 FQNNGV come from the germline V gene. Trimming took 0 bases from V and 2 from J; bases not matched to a gene: 12. The CDR3 is 19 residues long. The CDR3 is CASSLEVRGQGFPGNTIYF. CDR3 coding DNA: TGTGCCAGCAGCTTAGAAGTGCGTGGACAGGGATTTCCTGGAAACACCATATATTTT.

In this sample, this clonotype turned up once. The rearrangement links TRBV6-1 to TRBJ1-5; maybe TRBD1 (5 bases). Trimming left V 6 bases short and J 2 bases short, with 11 bases between. This CDR3 spans 14 amino acids. Germline V lookup: CDR1 MNHNS, CDR2 SASEGT. CDR3 in amino acids: CASRQQGGNQPQHF. CDR3 bases: TGTGCCAGCAGACAACAAGGGGGCAATCAGCCCCAGCATTTT.

The sample holds many counts of this clonotype. This chain connects TRBV19 to TRBJ2-4; TRBD1 matches at 7 bases. The junction had 13 bases not matched to a gene; V was cut back by 5 bases and J by 9 bases. CDR3 size: 15 residues. Germline values: CDR1 LNHDA, CDR2 SQIVND (reference sequence). CDR3 DNA sequence: TGTGCCAGTAGTCGCGGACAGGTGGGGCCAGCCATTCAGTACTTC. Encoded protein: CASSRGQVGPAIQYF.

CDR3: CASRENEDRGTEAFF. The DNA for the CDR3 is TGCGCCAGCAGAGAGAACGAGGACAGGGGTACTGAAGCTTTCTTT. The rearrangement joins TRBV5-1 to TRBJ1-1; TRBD1 agrees at 9 bases. Losses at the gene ends were 5 bases for V and 5 bases for J; bases not matched to a gene: 10. Germline V gene data show CDR1 as SGHRS and CDR2 as YFSETQ. The CDR3 has 15 amino acids.

This rearrangement joins TRBV2 to TRBJ2-4; 11 bases match TRBD1. The germline CDR1 and CDR2 sequences are SNHLY and FYNNEI. This CDR3 has 17 amino acids. The V gene end was trimmed by 4 bases and the J gene end by 3 bases; junction bases not matched to a gene: 8. Written as DNA, the CDR3 is TGTGCCAGCAGTGCTCGGGACAGGGGGGTTGACAAAAACATTCAGTACTTC. Translation: CASSARDRGVDKNIQYF.

This clonotype was seen a few times. The chain employs TRBV5-1 and TRBJ2-1, with D unresolved. Germline V lookup: CDR1 SGHRS, CDR2 YFSETQ. The CDR3 sequence is 13 residues long. V was cut by 1 base and J by 6 bases, with 8 bases left in between. CDR3 bases: TGCGCCAGCAGCTTGTGGGGTCCCAATGAGCAGTTCTTC. This encodes CASSLWGPNEQFF.